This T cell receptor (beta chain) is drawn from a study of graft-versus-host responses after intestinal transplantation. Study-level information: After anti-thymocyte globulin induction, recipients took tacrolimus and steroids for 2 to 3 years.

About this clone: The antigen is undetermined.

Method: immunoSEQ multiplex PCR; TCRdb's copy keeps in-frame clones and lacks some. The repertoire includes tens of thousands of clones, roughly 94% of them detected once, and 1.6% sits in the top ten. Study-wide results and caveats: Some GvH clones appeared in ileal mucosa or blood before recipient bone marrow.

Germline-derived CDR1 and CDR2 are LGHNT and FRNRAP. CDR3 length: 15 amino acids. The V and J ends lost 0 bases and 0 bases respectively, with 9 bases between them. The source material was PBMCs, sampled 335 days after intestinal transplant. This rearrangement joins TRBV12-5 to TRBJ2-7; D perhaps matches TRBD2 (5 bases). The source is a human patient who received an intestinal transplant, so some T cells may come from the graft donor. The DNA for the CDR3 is TGTGCTAGTGGTTTGGTAGTGGCGGGCTCCTACGAGCAGTACTTC. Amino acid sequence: CASGLVVAGSYEQYF.